This T cell receptor (beta chain) originates from a study of glioma-infiltrating T cells after dendritic cell vaccination. The time point is: after dendritic cell vaccination, including at tumor progression/relapse. V gave up 1 base and J gave up 5 bases; unmatched junction bases: 5. The CDR3 is made up of 14 amino acids. Germline-derived CDR1 and CDR2 are SGHDN and FVKESK. Sequencing was performed with immunoSEQ multiplex PCR; in TCRdb, only in-frame clones are kept and a portion is missing. The profile shows about 90,000 clones, about four fifths of them singletons. The sequencing here drew on blood, taken after dendritic cell vaccination. The chain uses TRBV14 and TRBJ2-7, with 7 bases identical to TRBD1. The TCR sequence derives from a human donor with glioblastoma. CDR3: CASSQGQGFHEQYF. In nucleotides, the CDR3 is TGTGCCAGCAGCCAAGGACAGGGCTTCCACGAGCAGTACTTC.